Below, 30 T cell receptor beta chains from the same sample are listed, as sequenced in a study of identical twins. A single record per CDR3 protein comes from TCRdb applying MiXCR to the 5' RACE reads. Of roughly 720,000 distinct CDR3 sequences listed, 15% to 20% are singletons. These same data were also listed under a study on T cells expressing NK-cell markers.

The specimen sequenced was PBMCs. These receptors all come from a woman aged 18 to 35 in good health.

This clonotype was seen a handful of times. This chain uses TRBV10-3 with TRBJ2-7, with 10 bases aligning to TRBD2. V trimming: 11 bases; J trimming: 7 bases; junction bases outside the gene matches: 17. Germline V gene data show CDR1 as ENHRY and CDR2 as SYGVKD. The CDR3 has 15 residues. The CDR3 DNA reads as TGTGCCTCGCATCCAGCACTAGCGGGATCGCGGGAGCAGTACTTC. Its protein product is CASHPALAGSREQYF.

This clonotype has only a few counts. This chain uses TRBV7-2 with TRBJ2-7, with TRBD2 matching 10 bases. Germline CDR1 is SGHTA and CDR2 is FQGNSA. This CDR3 contains 14 residues. V trimming: 4 bases; J trimming: 7 bases; junction bases outside the gene matches: 7. The CDR3 DNA reads TGTGCCAGCAGCTCTAGCGGGAGAGTGGGTGAGCAGTACTTC. It specifies CASSSSGRVGEQYF. The variable domain in full, with the rest retrieved from reference TRBV7-2 and TRBJ2-7, is GAGVSQSPSNKVTEKGKDVELRCDPISGHTALYWYRQSLGQGLEFLIYFQGNSAPDKSGLPSDRFSAERTGGSVSTLTIQRTQQEDSAVYLCASSSSGRVGEQYFGPGTRLTVT.

The chain combines TRBV12-3 or TRBV12-4 with TRBJ1-5, with 10 bases lining up with TRBD1. The CDR3 is made up of 17 amino acids. J lost 2 bases, V lost 2 bases, and 6 bases had no gene match. CDR3 region: CASSLYWDRGGNQPQHF. CDR3 coding DNA: TGTGCCAGCAGTTTATATTGGGACAGGGGAGGCAATCAGCCCCAGCATTTT.

V is TRBV13 and J is TRBJ2-1, with D possibly matching TRBD1 (5 bases). This CDR3 contains 16 residues. Germline V gene data show CDR1 as PRHDT and CDR2 as FYEKMQ (reference sequence). Trimming removed 4 bases at V and 4 bases at J, with 17 bases between. The CDR3 coding sequence is TGTGCCAGCAGCTCTAGACCAGGGAAGGGGTACAATGAGCAGTTCTTC. It specifies CASSSRPGKGYNEQFF.

This clonotype was counted at least ten times. CDR3 nucleotides: TGTGCCACCAGCAGAGAGCCCCGATCCTACGAGCAGTACTTC. Translated: CATSREPRSYEQYF. This rearrangement joins TRBV15 to TRBJ2-7; D not certain. The CDR3 spans 14 residues. From germline, CDR1 is LNHNV and CDR2 YYDKDF (reference sequence). V was cut by 0 bases and J by 1 base, with 7 bases left in between.

The CDR3 nucleotides read TGTGCCAGCAGCTTGGGACTAGGGGGAGATACGCAGTATTTT. Its translation is CASSLGLGGDTQYF. The chain links TRBV7-6 to TRBJ2-3, with 8 bases identical to TRBD2. The germline gives CDR1 SGHVS, CDR2 FNYEAQ. Germline trimming cut 3 bases from V and 5 bases from J; bases unmatched to any gene: 4. This CDR3 comprises 14 residues.

In its sample, this clonotype was seen a few times. The gene calls are TRBV7-9 and TRBJ1-1, with TRBD1 as a possible D gene (6 bases). This CDR3 spans 15 amino acids. Germline V gives CDR1 SEHNR, CDR2 FQNEAQ (reference sequence). V was pared by 4 bases and J by 0 bases, with 12 bases between. CDR3 nucleotide sequence: TGTGCCAGCAGCTCAGGGGAGTGGCTGAACACTGAAGCTTTCTTT. Its protein product is CASSSGEWLNTEAFF.

DNA for the CDR3: TGTGCCAGCAGTGGTCGGCTAGCGGGGGGACATTCTTGGTTCTTC. Translating it yields CASSGRLAGGHSWFF. The chain joins TRBV2 to TRBJ2-1; 11 positions match TRBD2. Germline lookup yields CDR1 SNHLY and CDR2 FYNNEI. This CDR3 is 15 amino acids long. V dropped 4 bases and J dropped 15; count of bases not matched to a gene: 14.

The rearrangement joins TRBV10-2 to TRBJ2-5, with 7 nucleotides matching TRBD2. V dropped 2 bases and J dropped 13; count of bases not matched to a gene: 13. This CDR3 comprises 14 residues. CDR1 and CDR2 (germline): WSHSY, SAAADI. CDR3 in DNA: TGCGCCAGCAGTGAGCCAGGACTAGGCAACCTGGGGTACTTC. Translating gives CASSEPGLGNLGYF.

The chain recombines TRBV27 with TRBJ2-1; perhaps D is TRBD1 or TRBD2 (6 bases each). Trimming left V 6 bases short and J 4 bases short, with 25 bases between. This CDR3 contains 18 residues. The V gene's germline CDR1 is MNHEY and CDR2 SMNVEV (reference sequence). The CDR3 DNA is TGTGCCAGCAGCCCAAGAAAGCGTCCCTGGAGGGGGTACAATGAGCAGTTCTTC. Protein sequence: CASSPRKRPWRGYNEQFF.

The chain carries TRBV7-2 and TRBJ1-1; tentatively, D is TRBD1 (5 bases). Germline CDR1 SGHTA, CDR2 FQGNSA. V dropped 5 bases and J dropped 1 base, with 11 bases sitting between them. This CDR3 comprises 14 residues. CDR3 loop: CASSPGLGNTEAFF. In DNA form, the CDR3 reads TGTGCCAGCAGCCCAGGGTTAGGGAACACTGAAGCTTTCTTT.

This clonotype appeared a few times. This chain connects TRBV7-9 to TRBJ2-1; D might be TRBD2 (5 bases). The CDR3 has 16 residues. Germline lookup yields CDR1 SEHNR and CDR2 FQNEAQ (reference sequence). V lost 5 bases, J lost 2 bases, and 16 bases lay in between. Written as DNA, the CDR3 is TGTGCCAGCAGCATAGTTGAGGGCCCGACCTACAATGAGCAGTTCTTC. Its protein product is CASSIVEGPTYNEQFF.

The chain carries TRBV5-6 and TRBJ1-4, with D perhaps TRBD1 (6 bases). V shed 1 base and J shed 3 bases, with 13 bases lying between them. Germline V gene lookup returns CDR1 SGHDT and CDR2 YYEEEE. The CDR3 runs 16 residues. CDR3 nucleotides: TGTGCCAGCAGCTTGAGAGTTTCAGGGGCTAATGAAAAACTGTTTTTT. It translates to CASSLRVSGANEKLFF.

The table lists this clonotype with a few counts. The rearrangement uses TRBV12-3 or TRBV12-4 and TRBJ1-2; TRBD1 might be the D (5 bases). V was clipped by 7 bases and J by 8 bases, with 17 bases between them. CDR3 length equals 13 residues. DNA of the CDR3: TGTGCCAGCACCCAGACCGGGGCTCGGGGCTACACCTTC. Translating it yields CASTQTGARGYTF.

The V call is TRBV21-1, the J call TRBJ2-2. TRBV21-1 is a known pseudogene. The CDR3 covers 14 residues. The CDR3 loop reads CASSNPQAAGELFF. The CDR3 DNA reads TGTGCCAGCAGCAATCCCCAGGCGGCCGGGGAGCTGTTTTTT.

This rearrangement joins TRBV6-1 to TRBJ2-7, with 9 bases fitting TRBD2. The CDR3 consists of 14 residues. V lost 6 bases and J lost 7; bases outside the gene matches: 10. Germline CDR1 is MNHNS and CDR2 is SASEGT. DNA for the CDR3: TGTGCCAGCAGCCCCGGGGTAGCGGGGGAAGAGCAGTACTTC. Translation: CASSPGVAGEEQYF.

The chain is built from TRBV7-9 and TRBJ2-1, with D maybe TRBD2 (6 bases). Germline assignment: CDR1 SEHNR and CDR2 FQNEAQ (reference sequence). V lost 3 bases and J lost 9, with 12 bases in between. This CDR3 comprises 13 residues. The CDR3 region is CASSFLTSSEQFF. The CDR3 DNA sequence: TGTGCCAGCAGCTTCCTTACTAGCTCTGAGCAGTTCTTC.

This rearrangement joins TRBV19 to TRBJ2-1; 10 nucleotides match TRBD2. This CDR3 spans 16 amino acids. Germline loops: CDR1 LNHDA, CDR2 SQIVND (reference sequence). The junction had 9 bases not matched to a gene; V was cut back by 3 bases and J by 7 bases. The CDR3 sequence is CASSIGSGRSWNEQFF. For the CDR3, the DNA is TGTGCCAGTAGTATCGGTAGCGGGAGGTCGTGGAATGAGCAGTTCTTC.

This clonotype was seen at least ten times. The chain carries TRBV9 and TRBJ2-2; TRBD2 matches at 10 bases. Germline CDR1 and CDR2: SGDLS and YYNGEE. V gave up 0 bases and J gave up 6 bases; unmatched junction bases: 11. The length of the CDR3 is 18 residues. The CDR3 region is CASSVVGLAGVRAGELFF. CDR3 nucleotide sequence: TGTGCCAGCAGCGTAGTCGGCCTAGCGGGAGTACGTGCCGGGGAGCTGTTTTTT. Full variable domain (rest looked up from reference TRBV9 and TRBJ2-2): DSGVTQTPKHLITATGQRVTLRCSPRSGDLSVYWYQQSLDQGLQFLIQYYNGEERAKGNILERFSAQQFPDLHSELNLSSLELGDSALYFCASSVVGLAGVRAGELFFGEGSRLTVL.

V usage is TRBV20-1 and J usage is TRBJ2-3; 7 bases align to TRBD2. V shed 6 bases, J shed 2 bases, and the junction held 8 bases outside the gene matches. From germline, CDR1 is DFQATT and CDR2 SNEGSKA (reference sequence). The CDR3 contains 14 residues. CDR3 nucleotide sequence: TGCAGTGCAGCCCGGGACTACTTCACAGATACGCAGTATTTT. Translated, it gives CSAARDYFTDTQYF.

CDR3 region: CASRAQGSRYEQYF. CDR3 coding DNA: TGCGCCAGCAGGGCCCAGGGGTCACGTTACGAGCAGTACTTC. The chain couples TRBV5-1 to TRBJ2-7, with a weak D call TRBD1 (6 bases). Germline CDR1 reads SGHRS; CDR2 reads YFSETQ. This CDR3 is 14 amino acids long. Trimming shortened V by 5 bases and J by 4 bases, and 16 bases separated the two germline ends.

The sample holds a few counts of this clonotype. The genes are TRBV20-1 and TRBJ2-7, with 8 bases aligning to TRBD1. Germline CDR1 DFQATT, CDR2 SNEGSKA (reference sequence). V lost 1 base and J lost 1; bases outside the gene matches: 6. There are 15 residues in the CDR3. DNA of the CDR3: TGCAGTGCTAGAGGGGCAGGGGGCCCTTCCTACGAGCAGTACTTC. It specifies CSARGAGGPSYEQYF.

This clonotype was recorded many times. V and J are TRBV20-1 and TRBJ2-7, with D tentatively TRBD1 (6 bases). The CDR3 runs to 14 residues. V dropped 3 bases and J dropped 2 bases, with 14 bases sitting between them. The germline V gene encodes CDR1 DFQATT and CDR2 SNEGSKA (reference sequence). In DNA, the CDR3 is TGCAGTGCTAGTTCTGGGACAAAGACCTACGAGCAGTACTTC. The encoded protein is CSASSGTKTYEQYF.

The chain carries TRBV11-2 and TRBJ2-1, with 9 bases that match TRBD1. The CDR3 covers 14 residues. With 3 bases clipped from V and 9 bases from J, the junction kept 6 bases outside the gene matches. Per germline, CDR1 SGHAT and CDR2 FQNNGV. This chain's CDR3 is CASSFRDRAAEQFF. CDR3 in DNA: TGTGCCAGCAGCTTCCGGGACAGGGCTGCTGAGCAGTTCTTC.

This clonotype was seen a few times. The rearrangement links TRBV20-1 to TRBJ2-1, with TRBD2 identical over 8 bases. CDR1 and CDR2 (germline): DFQATT, SNEGSKA (reference sequence). This CDR3 region has 13 residues. Trimming at V came to 6 bases and at J to 7 bases, leaving 8 bases not matched to a gene. CDR3 loop: CSAPGGTRNEQFF. CDR3 coding DNA: TGCAGTGCCCCGGGGGGGACGAGGAATGAGCAGTTCTTC.

This clonotype has a count of ten or more. The V and J genes are TRBV7-2 and TRBJ2-3; possibly TRBD2 for D (5 bases). This CDR3 has 14 amino acids. CDR1 and CDR2 (germline): SGHTA, FQGNSA. V was cut by 0 bases and J by 3 bases, with 7 bases left in between. This CDR3 reads CASSLAGVTDTQYF. In DNA, the CDR3 is TGTGCCAGCAGCTTAGCGGGAGTTACAGATACGCAGTATTTT. Filled out from reference TRBV7-2 and TRBJ2-3, the complete variable domain reads GAGVSQSPSNKVTEKGKDVELRCDPISGHTALYWYRQSLGQGLEFLIYFQGNSAPDKSGLPSDRFSAERTGGSVSTLTIQRTQQEDSAVYLCASSLAGVTDTQYFGPGTRLTVL.

This chain joins TRBV6-2 or TRBV6-3 and TRBJ2-5; 9 bases align to TRBD2. The CDR3 consists of 16 residues. The V gene end was trimmed by 5 bases and the J gene end by 5 bases; junction bases not matched to a gene: 12. The germline CDR1 and CDR2 sequences are MNHEY and SVGEGT. The CDR3 loop reads CASSGAQREALETQYF. CDR3 in DNA: TGTGCCAGCAGTGGGGCCCAGCGGGAGGCCCTGGAGACCCAGTACTTC.

The sample holds a few counts of this clonotype. The V gene is TRBV6-5, the J gene TRBJ2-7; 8 nucleotides agree with TRBD1. With 2 bases clipped from V and 3 bases from J, the junction kept 3 bases outside the gene matches. CDR3 length: 14 amino acids. CDR1 and CDR2 from the germline V gene are MNHEY and SVGAGI. CDR3 in amino acids: CASSYRTGYYEQYF. As DNA, the CDR3 is TGTGCCAGCAGTTACAGGACAGGGTACTACGAGCAGTACTTC.

The chain joins TRBV12-3 or TRBV12-4 to TRBJ2-5; 7 bases agree with TRBD2. This CDR3 has 13 amino acids. After removal of 6 bases from V and 5 bases from J, the junction contained 6 bases not matched to a gene. DNA of the CDR3: TGTGCCAGCAGCGTCGGACTAGTGGAGACCCAGTACTTC. This gives the protein CASSVGLVETQYF.

V gene TRBV4-1 combines with J gene TRBJ2-7, with a weak D call TRBD2 (7 bases). Germline-derived CDR1 and CDR2 are MGHRA and YSYEKL. The CDR3 is 16 amino acids. The V end lost 4 bases, the J end lost 0 bases, and 16 bases lay between the germline ends. The CDR3 DNA is TGCGCCAGCAGCCGCGAGGTGGCGGGGGCCTCCTACGAGCAGTACTTC. The encoded protein is CASSREVAGASYEQYF.